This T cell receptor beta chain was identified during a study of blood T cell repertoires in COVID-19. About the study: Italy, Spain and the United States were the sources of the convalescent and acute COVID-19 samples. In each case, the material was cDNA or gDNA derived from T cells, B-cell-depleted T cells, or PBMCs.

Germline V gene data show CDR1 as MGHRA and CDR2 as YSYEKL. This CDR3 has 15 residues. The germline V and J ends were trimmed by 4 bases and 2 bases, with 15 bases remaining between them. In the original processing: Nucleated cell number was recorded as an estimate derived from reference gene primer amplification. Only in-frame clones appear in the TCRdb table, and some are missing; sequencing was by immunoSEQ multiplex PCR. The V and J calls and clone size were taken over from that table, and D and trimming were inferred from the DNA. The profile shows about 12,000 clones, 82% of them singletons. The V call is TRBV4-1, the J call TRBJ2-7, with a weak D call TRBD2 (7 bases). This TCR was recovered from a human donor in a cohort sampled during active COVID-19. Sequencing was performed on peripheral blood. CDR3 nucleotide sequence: TGCGCCAGCAGCCGACAGGCGGGGGCAGCCTACGAGCAGTACTTC. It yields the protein CASSRQAGAAYEQYF.